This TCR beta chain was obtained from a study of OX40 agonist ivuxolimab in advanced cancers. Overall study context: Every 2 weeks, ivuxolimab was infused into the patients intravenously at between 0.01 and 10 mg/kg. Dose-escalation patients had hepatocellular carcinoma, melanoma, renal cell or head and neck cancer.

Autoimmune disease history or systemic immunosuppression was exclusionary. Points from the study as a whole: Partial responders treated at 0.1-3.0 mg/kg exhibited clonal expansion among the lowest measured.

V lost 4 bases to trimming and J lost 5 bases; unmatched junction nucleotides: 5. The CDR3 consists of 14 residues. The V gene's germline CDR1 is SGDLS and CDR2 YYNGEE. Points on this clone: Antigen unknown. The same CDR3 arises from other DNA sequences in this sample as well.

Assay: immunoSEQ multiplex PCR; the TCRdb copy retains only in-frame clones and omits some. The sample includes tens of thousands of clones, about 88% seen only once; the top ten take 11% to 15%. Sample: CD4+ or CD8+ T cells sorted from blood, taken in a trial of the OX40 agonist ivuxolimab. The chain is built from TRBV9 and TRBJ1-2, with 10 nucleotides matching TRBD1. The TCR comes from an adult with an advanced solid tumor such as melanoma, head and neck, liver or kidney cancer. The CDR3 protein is CASSLGTGEYGYTF. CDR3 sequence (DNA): TGTGCCAGCAGCCTAGGGACAGGGGAATATGGCTACACCTTC.